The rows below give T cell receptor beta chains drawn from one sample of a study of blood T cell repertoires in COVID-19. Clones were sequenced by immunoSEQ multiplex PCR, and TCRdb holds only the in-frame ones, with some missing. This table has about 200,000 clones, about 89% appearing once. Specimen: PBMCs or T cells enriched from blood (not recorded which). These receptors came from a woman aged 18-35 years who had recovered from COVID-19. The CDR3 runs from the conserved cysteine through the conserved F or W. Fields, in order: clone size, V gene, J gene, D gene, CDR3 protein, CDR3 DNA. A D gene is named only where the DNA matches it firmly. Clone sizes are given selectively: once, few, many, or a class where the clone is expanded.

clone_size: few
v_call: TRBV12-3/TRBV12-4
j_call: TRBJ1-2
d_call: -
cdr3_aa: CASSLDGYGYTF
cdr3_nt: TGTGCCAGCAGTTTAGACGGTTATGGCTACACCTTC

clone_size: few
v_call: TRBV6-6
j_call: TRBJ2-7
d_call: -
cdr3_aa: CASSNNAYEQYF
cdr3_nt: TGTGCCAGCAGCAACAATGCCTACGAGCAGTACTTC

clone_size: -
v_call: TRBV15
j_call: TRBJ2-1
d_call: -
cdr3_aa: CATSRDRGYEQFF
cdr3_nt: TGTGCCACCAGCAGAGATCGGGGTTATGAGCAGTTCTTC

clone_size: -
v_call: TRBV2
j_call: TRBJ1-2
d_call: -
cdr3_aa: CASRAQNIVYGYTF
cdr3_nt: TGTGCCAGCAGGGCCCAGAATATTGTGTATGGCTACACCTTC

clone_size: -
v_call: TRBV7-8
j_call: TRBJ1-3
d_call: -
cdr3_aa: CASSPDSSGNTIYF
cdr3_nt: TGTGCCAGCAGCCCTGACAGCTCTGGAAACACCATATATTTT

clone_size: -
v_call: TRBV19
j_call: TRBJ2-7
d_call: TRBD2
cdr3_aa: CASSIQLAGPYEQYF
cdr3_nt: TGTGCCAGTAGTATTCAACTAGCGGGGCCGTACGAGCAGTACTTC

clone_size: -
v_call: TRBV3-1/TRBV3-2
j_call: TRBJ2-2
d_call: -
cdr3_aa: CASSQVTGELFF
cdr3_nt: TGTGCCAGCAGCCAAGTAACTGGGGAGCTGTTTTTT

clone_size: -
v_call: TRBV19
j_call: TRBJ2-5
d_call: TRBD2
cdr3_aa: CASSTPGLALETQYF
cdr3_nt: TGTGCCAGTAGTACACCGGGACTAGCTCTGGAGACCCAGTACTTC

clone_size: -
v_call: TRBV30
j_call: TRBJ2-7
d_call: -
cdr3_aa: CAWSQDILAEQYF
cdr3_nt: TGTGCCTGGAGTCAGGACATATTGGCCGAGCAGTACTTC

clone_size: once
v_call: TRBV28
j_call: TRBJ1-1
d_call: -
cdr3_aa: CASKTVATEAFF
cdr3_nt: TGTGCCAGCAAGACAGTCGCCACTGAAGCTTTCTTT

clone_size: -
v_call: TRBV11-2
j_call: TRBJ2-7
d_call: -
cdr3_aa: CASSLNRDEQYF
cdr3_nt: TGTGCCAGCAGCTTGAACAGGGACGAGCAGTACTTC

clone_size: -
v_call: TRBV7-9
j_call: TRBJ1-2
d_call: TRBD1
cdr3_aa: CASSFTGGSHYGYTF
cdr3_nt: TGTGCCAGCAGCTTTACAGGGGGCTCTCACTATGGCTACACCTTC

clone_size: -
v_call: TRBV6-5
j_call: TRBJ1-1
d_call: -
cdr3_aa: CASSYSSRIEAFF
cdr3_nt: TGTGCCAGCAGTTACTCGAGCAGGATTGAAGCTTTCTTT

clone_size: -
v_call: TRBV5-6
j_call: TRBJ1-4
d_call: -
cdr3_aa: CASRSLQGTHEKLFF
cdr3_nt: TGTGCCAGCAGATCCCTACAGGGTACTCATGAAAAACTGTTTTTT

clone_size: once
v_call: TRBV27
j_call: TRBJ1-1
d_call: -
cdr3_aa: CASSPHKNTEAFF
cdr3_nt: TGTGCCAGCAGTCCTCACAAGAACACTGAAGCTTTCTTT

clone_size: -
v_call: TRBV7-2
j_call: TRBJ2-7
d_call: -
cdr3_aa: CASSLTRDISSYEQYF
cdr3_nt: TGTGCCAGCAGCTTAACTCGGGACATCTCCTCCTACGAGCAGTACTTC

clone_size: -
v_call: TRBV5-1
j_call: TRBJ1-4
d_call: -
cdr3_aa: CASSLELALRGSNEKLFF
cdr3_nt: TGCGCCAGCAGCTTGGAATTAGCTCTGCGGGGCAGCAATGAAAAACTGTTTTTT

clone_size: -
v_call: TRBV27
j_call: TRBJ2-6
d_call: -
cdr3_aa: CASSIFPGAGANVLTF
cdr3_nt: TGTGCCAGCAGTATCTTCCCAGGGGCTGGGGCCAACGTCCTGACTTTC

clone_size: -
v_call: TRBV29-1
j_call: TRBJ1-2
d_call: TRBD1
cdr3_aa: CSVGTGGYGYTF
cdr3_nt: TGCAGCGTTGGTACAGGGGGCTATGGCTACACCTTC

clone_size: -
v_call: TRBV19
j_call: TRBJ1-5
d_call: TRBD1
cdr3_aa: CASSGRDRAPYSNQPQHF
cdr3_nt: TGTGCCAGTAGTGGGCGGGACAGGGCCCCCTATAGCAATCAGCCCCAGCATTTT

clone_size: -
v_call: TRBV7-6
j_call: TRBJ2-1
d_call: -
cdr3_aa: CASSLAAPVQGWDNEQFF
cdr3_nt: TGTGCCAGCAGCTTAGCAGCTCCCGTGCAGGGGTGGGACAATGAGCAGTTCTTC

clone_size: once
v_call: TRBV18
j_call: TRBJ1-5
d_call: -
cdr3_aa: CASSEQSNQPQHF
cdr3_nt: TGTGCCAGCTCAGAACAGAGCAATCAGCCCCAGCATTTT